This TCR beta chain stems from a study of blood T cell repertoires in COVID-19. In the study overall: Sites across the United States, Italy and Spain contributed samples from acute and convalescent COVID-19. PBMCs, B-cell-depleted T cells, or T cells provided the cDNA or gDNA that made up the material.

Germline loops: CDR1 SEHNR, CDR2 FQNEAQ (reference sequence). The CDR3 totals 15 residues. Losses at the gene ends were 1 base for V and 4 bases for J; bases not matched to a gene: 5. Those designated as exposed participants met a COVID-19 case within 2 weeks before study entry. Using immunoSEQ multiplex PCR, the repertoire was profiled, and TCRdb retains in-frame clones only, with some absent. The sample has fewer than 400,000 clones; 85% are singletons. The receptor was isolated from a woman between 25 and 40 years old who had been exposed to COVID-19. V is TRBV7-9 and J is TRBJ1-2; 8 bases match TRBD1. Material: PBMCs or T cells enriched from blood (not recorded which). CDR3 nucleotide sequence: TGTGCCAGCAGCTTAGAGGCAGGGGGCAGCTATGGCTACACCTTC. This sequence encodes CASSLEAGGSYGYTF. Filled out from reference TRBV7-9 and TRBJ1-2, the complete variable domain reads DTGVSQNPRHKITKRGQNVTFRCDPISEHNRLYWYRQTLGQGPEFLTYFQNEAQLEKSRLLSDRFSAERPKGSFSTLEIQRTEQGDSAMYLCASSLEAGGSYGYTFGSGTRLTVV.